The present T cell receptor (beta chain) was sequenced within a study of T cell responses to AZD1222 COVID-19 vaccine. Broader study findings: Spike-specific TCR breadth and depth were elevated following two AZD1222 doses. Females outnumbered males among donors, who were mostly white British; clonal diversity was possibly underestimated. The study reported that nearly half of spike-specific TCRs target unmutated variant regions.

Germline lookup yields CDR1 MNHEY and CDR2 SVGEGT. J lost 2 bases, V lost 5 bases, and 8 bases had no gene match. The CDR3 sequence is 15 residues long. The protocol was immunoSEQ multiplex PCR, while the TCRdb copy is restricted to in-frame clones and leaves out a portion. This sample yields about 130,000 clones, of which around 87% are seen a single time; about 10% belongs to the top ten. Concerning this clone: Its target is not known.

The chain uses TRBV6-2 or TRBV6-3 and TRBJ1-2; 7 bases are shared with TRBD1. The sequence came from an adult in good health. The starting material was peripheral blood, obtained on day 0 of AZD1222 vaccination. DNA for the CDR3: TGTGCCAGCAGTCCGGGGACAGCCTTAAACTATGGCTACACCTTC. It codes for CASSPGTALNYGYTF.